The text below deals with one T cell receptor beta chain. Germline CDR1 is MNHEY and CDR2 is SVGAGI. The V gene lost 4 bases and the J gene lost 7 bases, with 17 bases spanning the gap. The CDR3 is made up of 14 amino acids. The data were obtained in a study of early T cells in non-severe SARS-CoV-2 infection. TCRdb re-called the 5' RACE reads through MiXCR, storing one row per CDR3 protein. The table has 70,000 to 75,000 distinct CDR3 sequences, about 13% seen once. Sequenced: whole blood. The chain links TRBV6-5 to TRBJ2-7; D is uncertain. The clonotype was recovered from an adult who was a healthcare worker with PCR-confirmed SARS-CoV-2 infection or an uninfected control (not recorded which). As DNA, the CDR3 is TGTGCCAGCAGTTCTCCCACCCGTCGTGGGGAGCAGTACTTC. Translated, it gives CASSSPTRRGEQYF.